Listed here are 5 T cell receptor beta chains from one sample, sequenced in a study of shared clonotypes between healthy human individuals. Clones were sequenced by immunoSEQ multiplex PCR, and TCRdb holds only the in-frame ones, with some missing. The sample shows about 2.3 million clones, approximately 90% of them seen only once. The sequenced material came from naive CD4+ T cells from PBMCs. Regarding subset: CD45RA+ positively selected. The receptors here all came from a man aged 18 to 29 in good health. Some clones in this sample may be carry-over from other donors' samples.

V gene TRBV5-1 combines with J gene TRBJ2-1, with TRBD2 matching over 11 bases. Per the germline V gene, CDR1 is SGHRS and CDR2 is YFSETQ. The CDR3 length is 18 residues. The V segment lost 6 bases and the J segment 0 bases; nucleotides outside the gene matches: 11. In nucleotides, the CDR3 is TGCGCCAGCACCTGGACTAGCGGGCCCACCTTCTCCTACAATGAGCAGTTCTTC. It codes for CASTWTSGPTFSYNEQFF.

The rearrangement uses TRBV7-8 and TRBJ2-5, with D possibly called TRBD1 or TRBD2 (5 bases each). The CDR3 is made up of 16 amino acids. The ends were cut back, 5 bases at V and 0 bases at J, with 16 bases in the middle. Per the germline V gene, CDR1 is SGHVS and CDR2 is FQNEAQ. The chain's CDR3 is CASSPPRAGYQETQYF. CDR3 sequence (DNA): TGTGCCAGCAGCCCACCGAGGGCAGGGTACCAAGAGACCCAGTACTTC.

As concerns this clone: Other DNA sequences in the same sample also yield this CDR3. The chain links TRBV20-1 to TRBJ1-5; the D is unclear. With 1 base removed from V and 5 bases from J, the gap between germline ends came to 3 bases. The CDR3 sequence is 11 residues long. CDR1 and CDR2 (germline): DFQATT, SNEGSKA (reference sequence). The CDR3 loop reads CSARADQPQHF. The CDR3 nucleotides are TGCAGTGCTAGAGCTGATCAGCCCCAGCATTTT.

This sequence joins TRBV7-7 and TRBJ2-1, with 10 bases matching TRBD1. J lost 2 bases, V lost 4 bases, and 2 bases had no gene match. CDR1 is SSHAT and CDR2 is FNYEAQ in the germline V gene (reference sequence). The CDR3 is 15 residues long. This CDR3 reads CASSSGQGTYNEQFF. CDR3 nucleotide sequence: TGTGCCAGCAGCTCGGGACAGGGGACCTACAATGAGCAGTTCTTC.

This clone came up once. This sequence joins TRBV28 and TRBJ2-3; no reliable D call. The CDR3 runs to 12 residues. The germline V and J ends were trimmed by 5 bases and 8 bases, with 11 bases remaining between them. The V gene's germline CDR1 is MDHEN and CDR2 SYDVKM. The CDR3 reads CASSPSSGTQYF. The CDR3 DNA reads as TGTGCCAGCAGTCCCAGTTCCGGTACGCAGTATTTT.